This is a list of T cell receptor beta chains from one sample in a study of blood T cell repertoires in COVID-19. TCRdb keeps only in-frame clones here, not all; method: immunoSEQ multiplex PCR. The top ten hold approximately 0.8% of the sample, which has under 200,000 clones, 70% to 90% seen once. The specimen was PBMCs or T cells enriched from blood (not recorded which). Receptors originate from a woman between 18 and 29 years old who had recovered from COVID-19. CDR3s leave out the opening cysteine and the closing phenylalanine or tryptophan. Fields, in order: V gene, clone size, CDR3 protein. Some rows mark clone size as missing; the rest say once, few, many or name a class of expanded clone.

v_call: TRBV5-1; clone_size: -; cdr3_aa: ASSGPGQGEREQY
v_call: TRBV27; clone_size: -; cdr3_aa: ASTRGSPSYNEQF
v_call: TRBV2; clone_size: -; cdr3_aa: ASRGGQDLGNQPQH
v_call: TRBV7-9; clone_size: -; cdr3_aa: ASSHKQGTNYGYT
v_call: TRBV7-3; clone_size: -; cdr3_aa: ASSSGLLTEAF
v_call: TRBV7-2; clone_size: once; cdr3_aa: ASSLLAGAGPEQY
v_call: TRBV2; clone_size: -; cdr3_aa: ASNSPGDTEAF
v_call: TRBV6-4; clone_size: -; cdr3_aa: ASSGLPSTDTQY
v_call: TRBV27; clone_size: few; cdr3_aa: ASSTTTGLAGSEQY
v_call: TRBV9; clone_size: -; cdr3_aa: ASSAGVFSEKLF
v_call: TRBV5-6; clone_size: -; cdr3_aa: ASSLGGYQETQY
v_call: TRBV27; clone_size: -; cdr3_aa: ASSSISGSSYNEQF
v_call: TRBV28; clone_size: many; cdr3_aa: ASSLVLGQGTYEQY
v_call: TRBV4-1; clone_size: few; cdr3_aa: ASSPETGMDTEAF
v_call: TRBV28; clone_size: -; cdr3_aa: ASSKGQGWGEQY
v_call: TRBV6-5; clone_size: -; cdr3_aa: ASRPGTGGLSLH
v_call: TRBV4-1; clone_size: -; cdr3_aa: ASSPLTGRLPEAYEQY
v_call: TRBV2; clone_size: -; cdr3_aa: ASRQTSANEQF
v_call: TRBV4-2; clone_size: -; cdr3_aa: ASSQGFEGGGEQY
v_call: TRBV19; clone_size: -; cdr3_aa: ASSRDYTSTDTQY
v_call: TRBV5-1; clone_size: -; cdr3_aa: ASSLEQGAEETQY
v_call: TRBV11-2; clone_size: -; cdr3_aa: ASSLGGGAKTQY
v_call: TRBV7-2; clone_size: -; cdr3_aa: ASSLGVGGYGELF
v_call: TRBV4-2; clone_size: -; cdr3_aa: ASSQDRHSSYEQY
v_call: TRBV7-8; clone_size: -; cdr3_aa: ASSLSVRQETQY
v_call: TRBV28; clone_size: -; cdr3_aa: ASSPLFGTGGIDEQF
v_call: TRBV18; clone_size: -; cdr3_aa: ASSPLAGNGETQY
v_call: TRBV6-5; clone_size: -; cdr3_aa: ASSSTGSGTGELF
v_call: TRBV18; clone_size: -; cdr3_aa: ASSPNRENGNTIY
v_call: TRBV4-1; clone_size: -; cdr3_aa: ASSHPVGGSSSYNEQF
v_call: TRBV7-8; clone_size: -; cdr3_aa: ASSLETGGSYEQY
v_call: TRBV5-4; clone_size: once; cdr3_aa: ASSPDSGSGADTQY
v_call: TRBV9; clone_size: -; cdr3_aa: ASSPTERTQY
v_call: TRBV4-3; clone_size: -; cdr3_aa: ASSQEGSAYEQY
v_call: TRBV6-5; clone_size: once; cdr3_aa: ASDRIQSTDTQY
v_call: TRBV19; clone_size: once; cdr3_aa: ASSILAGDYNEQF
v_call: TRBV5-6; clone_size: once; cdr3_aa: ASSLTVFNSPLH
v_call: TRBV29-1; clone_size: -; cdr3_aa: SVEKGQNYGYT
v_call: TRBV7-9; clone_size: -; cdr3_aa: ASTSGGNEQF
v_call: TRBV18; clone_size: -; cdr3_aa: ASSPQGNTEAF
v_call: TRBV7-2; clone_size: -; cdr3_aa: ASRVTGINSPLH
v_call: TRBV6-2/TRBV6-3; clone_size: -; cdr3_aa: ASSYSRGGTDTQY
v_call: TRBV18; clone_size: -; cdr3_aa: ASSPTDSLGVGNEQF
v_call: TRBV7-9; clone_size: -; cdr3_aa: ASSLASPGNTIY
v_call: TRBV5-1; clone_size: -; cdr3_aa: ASSLESAGASGNTIY
v_call: TRBV29-1; clone_size: -; cdr3_aa: SVGRGSNTEAF
v_call: TRBV9; clone_size: -; cdr3_aa: ASSPTSGSNEQF
v_call: TRBV11-2; clone_size: -; cdr3_aa: ASSFLAGAYNEQF
v_call: TRBV4-2; clone_size: -; cdr3_aa: ASSPSQDRGHTEAF
v_call: TRBV28; clone_size: -; cdr3_aa: ASSASRGGRI
v_call: TRBV7-9; clone_size: -; cdr3_aa: ASSTPGGGRDTQY
v_call: TRBV7-9; clone_size: -; cdr3_aa: ASSFPSGTGSYNEQF
v_call: TRBV15; clone_size: -; cdr3_aa: ATSRGAGLAGPTDTQY
v_call: TRBV28; clone_size: -; cdr3_aa: ASSWSGRGSYEQY
v_call: TRBV5-1; clone_size: -; cdr3_aa: ASSSTDSVSYEQY
v_call: TRBV5-6; clone_size: once; cdr3_aa: ASTRQGYFDGYT
v_call: TRBV2; clone_size: -; cdr3_aa: ASSESRQGRGNEAF
v_call: TRBV7-9; clone_size: -; cdr3_aa: ASMGGYEQY
v_call: TRBV18; clone_size: -; cdr3_aa: ASSPLPQGFENTEAF
v_call: TRBV7-9; clone_size: once; cdr3_aa: ASSVGTGRVAEAF